This TCR beta chain was observed in a study of cytomegalovirus exposure and HLA in healthy donors. As for the study in general: An earlier analysis found roughly 110 million unique TCR beta sequences from about 190 million T cells. Study results and caveats: The HLA-A and HLA-B alleles of most subjects were reportedly predicted accurately from TCR beta sequences. The study labeled 150 to 200 TCR beta chains cytomegalovirus-associated. A later analysis reportedly found fewer N-insertions in an Asian-associated ancestry cluster than the approximately 670-donor mean.

Primers included in the PCR were 60 Vbeta and 13 Jbeta primers. The assay was immunoSEQ multiplex PCR, and TCRdb's table has in-frame clones only and misses some. Of 160,000 or so clones listed, roughly 80% are singletons. For this clone: The antigen is undetermined.

The germline gives CDR1 LGHNA, CDR2 YSLEER. Trimming shortened V by 1 base and J by 4 bases, and 16 bases separated the two germline ends. This CDR3 has 16 residues. The source material was PBMCs. This sequence joins TRBV4-3 and TRBJ1-1, with D maybe TRBD1 (6 bases). The receptor was derived from a male donor in good health and CMV-seropositive. The CDR3 protein is CASSQAPTGRATEAFF. The CDR3 nucleotides are TGCGCCAGCAGCCAAGCCCCGACAGGAAGGGCCACTGAAGCTTTCTTT.